Presented here are 27 T cell receptor beta chains from one specimen sequenced in a study of technical replicates of blood from a few donors. Some clones are missing from TCRdb's copy, which holds only in-frame ones; the method was immunoSEQ multiplex PCR. The sample shows tens of thousands of clones, over 90% of them seen only once. Sample: T cells isolated from PBMCs. The receptors derive from a human donor in good health.

The rearrangement uses TRBV11-3 and TRBJ2-7; 7 nucleotides agree with TRBD2. This CDR3 is built from 16 residues. In germline, CDR1 is SGHNT, CDR2 YENEEA. Trimming cost V 1 base and J 4 bases; bases outside gene matches: 10. DNA for the CDR3: TGTGCCAGCAGCTTAGCCTCCCGGGGCGGGAGTTACGAGCAGTACTTC. Protein product: CASSLASRGGSYEQYF.

V usage is TRBV28 and J usage is TRBJ1-3; no reliable D call. The CDR3 spans 15 residues. V dropped 7 bases and J dropped 0 bases, with 13 bases sitting between them. Germline-derived CDR1 and CDR2 are MDHEN and SYDVKM. In DNA form, the CDR3 reads TGTGCCAGCACCCCGCCCAAGAGCTCTGGAAACACCATATATTTT. It translates to CASTPPKSSGNTIYF. Looking up the rest from reference TRBV28 and TRBJ1-3 gives the full variable domain: DVKVTQSSRYLVKRTGEKVFLECVQDMDHENMFWYRQDPGLGLRLIYFSYDVKMKEKGDIPEGYSVSREKKERFSLILESASTNQTSMYLCASTPPKSSGNTIYFGEGSWLTVV.

The chain has TRBV4-3 and TRBJ2-1, with TRBD2 matching 11 bases. This CDR3 is built from 16 residues. Trimming took 0 bases from V and 9 from J; bases not matched to a gene: 7. From germline, CDR1 is LGHNA and CDR2 YSLEER. This CDR3 is CASSQDWASGRTEQFF. DNA of the CDR3: TGCGCCAGCAGCCAAGATTGGGCTAGCGGGAGGACTGAGCAGTTCTTC.

The chain joins TRBV6-6 to TRBJ2-1, with D perhaps TRBD2 (6 bases). The CDR3 is 14 amino acids. Trimming removed 6 bases at V and 3 bases at J, with 12 bases between. CDR1 is MNHNY and CDR2 is SVGAGI in the germline V gene (reference sequence). CDR3 sequence reads: CASRRLESYNEQFF. The CDR3 region has the DNA TGTGCCAGCAGGAGACTAGAAAGCTACAATGAGCAGTTCTTC.

The V call is TRBV6-5, the J call TRBJ2-7; tentatively, D is TRBD1 (6 bases). Germline V gene data show CDR1 as MNHEY and CDR2 as SVGAGI. The CDR3 sequence is 14 residues long. The V end lost 4 bases, the J end lost 3 bases, and 13 bases lay between the germline ends. As DNA, the CDR3 is TGTGCCAGCAGTTCGGACAGCATGTACTACGAGCAGTACTTC. The encoded protein is CASSSDSMYYEQYF.

This chain uses TRBV6-5 with TRBJ1-5, with D possibly matching TRBD1 (5 bases). This CDR3 spans 13 amino acids. CDR1 MNHEY and CDR2 SVGAGI come from the germline V gene. Trimming pared 6 bases from V and 5 bases from J, leaving 11 bases between. Here the CDR3 DNA reads TGTGCCAGCAGCCGACAGAAGTATCAGCCCCAGCATTTT. Translating gives CASSRQKYQPQHF.

This chain joins TRBV9 and TRBJ2-7; TRBD2 might be the D (6 bases). Trimming removed 3 bases at V and 6 bases at J, with 16 bases between. The CDR3 is 14 residues long. CDR1 SGDLS and CDR2 YYNGEE come from the germline V gene. The DNA for the CDR3 is TGTGCCAGCAGCGCACGTTCTAGCGCAGGCGAGCAGTACTTC. It yields the protein CASSARSSAGEQYF.

This sequence joins TRBV19 and TRBJ2-3; 14 bases line up with TRBD2. Germline values: CDR1 LNHDA, CDR2 SQIVND (reference sequence). The length of the CDR3 is 15 residues. Trimming cost V 8 bases and J 5 bases; bases outside gene matches: 6. The CDR3 spells CASDAGLAGGDTQYF. The CDR3 DNA is TGTGCCAGTGACGCAGGACTAGCGGGAGGAGATACGCAGTATTTT.

This chain joins TRBV7-2 and TRBJ2-1; 7 bases are shared with TRBD2. With V trimmed by 5 bases and J by 9 bases, 7 bases remained unmatched. The length of the CDR3 is 13 residues. Germline V gene data show CDR1 as SGHTA and CDR2 as FQGNSA. The CDR3 here is CASSAPTSAEQFF. The CDR3 DNA reads TGTGCCAGCAGCGCCCCTACTAGCGCTGAGCAGTTCTTC.

J is TRBJ2-7 and V is TRBV28, with D possibly TRBD1 on 6 matching bases. Germline CDR1 and CDR2: MDHEN and SYDVKM. V was cut by 2 bases and J by 1 base, with 15 bases left in between. The length of the CDR3 is 16 residues. The CDR3 coding sequence is TGTGCCAGCAGTTTAGAGGGCAGGGACAAATCCTACGAGCAGTACTTC. This codes for CASSLEGRDKSYEQYF.

The gene calls are TRBV9 and TRBJ1-2, with D unclear. The germline V gene has CDR1 SGDLS and CDR2 YYNGEE. The V gene lost 3 bases and the J gene lost 5 bases, with 8 bases spanning the gap. There are 12 residues in the CDR3. The CDR3 nucleotides read TGTGCCAGCAGCGCCGTCTCGTATGGCTACACCTTC. Its translation is CASSAVSYGYTF. The complete variable domain, with remaining parts taken from reference TRBV9 and TRBJ1-2, reads DSGVTQTPKHLITATGQRVTLRCSPRSGDLSVYWYQQSLDQGLQFLIQYYNGEERAKGNILERFSAQQFPDLHSELNLSSLELGDSALYFCASSAVSYGYTFGSGTRLTVV.

The V gene is TRBV7-9, the J gene TRBJ2-2; maybe TRBD2 (5 bases). There are 16 residues in the CDR3. CDR1 is SEHNR and CDR2 is FQNEAQ in the germline V gene (reference sequence). Trimming pared 5 bases from V and 1 base from J, leaving 14 bases between. The CDR3 DNA follows: TGTGCCAGCAGCCTCAACACGAGGGAGAACACCGGGGAGCTGTTTTTT. Its translation: CASSLNTRENTGELFF.

With respect to this clone: Other DNA sequences in the same sample also yield this CDR3. V gene TRBV6-5 combines with J gene TRBJ1-5; D ambiguous. The CDR3 spans 14 residues. Germline V gene lookup returns CDR1 MNHEY and CDR2 SVGAGI. The germline V and J ends were trimmed by 0 bases and 6 bases, with 9 bases remaining between them. The CDR3 nucleotides are TGTGCCAGCAGTTACTCGACGGGGAGTCAGCCCCAGCATTTT. This sequence encodes CASSYSTGSQPQHF.

The rearrangement uses TRBV2 and TRBJ2-2, with a possible D match to TRBD2 (5 bases). Deletions cut 6 bases from V and 6 bases from J, with 20 bases between. Germline assignment: CDR1 SNHLY and CDR2 FYNNEI. This CDR3 has 16 residues. CDR3 in amino acids: CASRDSGGGRAGELFF. The CDR3 nucleotides read TGTGCCAGCAGGGACTCGGGTGGCGGGCGGGCCGGGGAGCTGTTTTTT.

This sequence joins TRBV6-1 and TRBJ1-2; tentative D call: TRBD1 (5 bases). Trimming cost V 3 bases and J 4 bases, with 15 bases left between them. CDR1 MNHNS and CDR2 SASEGT come from the germline V gene. CDR3 length equals 15 residues. DNA of the CDR3: TGTGCCAGCAGTGAGTTGGGGCAGGGAGGCTATGGCTACACCTTC. Protein product: CASSELGQGGYGYTF.

The CDR3 is CASSLESAYEQYF. The CDR3 bases are TGCGCCAGCAGCTTGGAGTCAGCCTACGAGCAGTACTTC. The chain recombines TRBV5-1 with TRBJ2-7; D is uncertain. The germline V and J ends were trimmed by 0 bases and 2 bases, with 6 bases remaining between them. The CDR3 loop spans 13 amino acids. CDR1 is SGHRS, CDR2 YFSETQ, per germline.

This clone showed up just once. Here the CDR3 DNA reads TGTGCCAGCAGCAACCAGGGGGCCGGGGAGCTGTTTTTT. Translating gives CASSNQGAGELFF. The V call is TRBV7-9, the J call TRBJ2-2, with 7 bases matching TRBD1. Germline V gene lookup returns CDR1 SEHNR and CDR2 FQNEAQ (reference sequence). This CDR3 has 13 residues. V lost 5 bases to trimming and J lost 6 bases; unmatched junction nucleotides: 3.

This chain joins TRBV2 and TRBJ1-1; D remains ambiguous. Germline V gives CDR1 SNHLY, CDR2 FYNNEI. This CDR3 is 11 amino acids long. V was clipped by 6 bases and J by 1 base, with 3 bases between them. In DNA form, the CDR3 reads TGTGCCAGCAGGGCGAACACTGAAGCTTTCTTT. Protein sequence: CASRANTEAFF.

The chain couples TRBV25-1 to TRBJ1-1; tentative D call: TRBD1 (5 bases). The V and J ends lost 10 bases and 3 bases respectively, with 15 bases between them. This CDR3 has 13 amino acids. Germline V gene sequence: CDR1 MGHDK, CDR2 SYGVNS. DNA of the CDR3: TGTGCCACCCAGGGTTTAATGGACACTGAAGCTTTCTTT. It encodes CATQGLMDTEAFF.

The CDR3 coding sequence is TGCGCCAGCAATCCGTCCGGGACTAGCGGGAGGACGAGCACAGATACGCAGTATTTT. Its protein is CASNPSGTSGRTSTDTQYF. This chain links TRBV5-1 with TRBJ2-3, with 15 bases identical to TRBD2. Unmatched junction bases numbered 11, after V lost 6 bases and J lost 0 bases. CDR1 is SGHRS and CDR2 is YFSETQ in the germline V gene. The CDR3 is 19 residues long.

The rearrangement joins TRBV7-6 to TRBJ2-5; TRBD2 might be the D (5 bases). Germline V gives CDR1 SGHVS, CDR2 FNYEAQ. CDR3 size: 12 residues. Trimming removed 1 base from V and 5 bases from J, with 5 bases in between. CDR3 nucleotides: TGTGCCAGCAGCTTAGGGAGGGAGACCCAGTACTTC. The encoded protein is CASSLGRETQYF. Supplemented by reference TRBV7-6 and TRBJ2-5, the full variable domain reads GAGVSQSPRYKVTKRGQDVALRCDPISGHVSLYWYRQALGQGPEFLTYFNYEAQQDKSGLPNDRFSAERPEGSISTLTIQRTEQRDSAMYRCASSLGRETQYFGPGTRLLVL.

This chain uses TRBV6-5 with TRBJ1-5, with 8 bases identical to TRBD1. The junction had 10 bases not matched to a gene; V was cut back by 5 bases and J by 7 bases. Germline V CDR1 and CDR2: MNHEY, SVGAGI. There are 15 residues in the CDR3. The DNA of the CDR3 is TGTGCCAGCAGTAGCGGACAGGGAATGAGACAGCCCCAGCATTTT. Its protein product is CASSSGQGMRQPQHF.

The V and J genes are TRBV2 and TRBJ1-4, with D possibly being TRBD1 (5 bases). Deletions cut 8 bases from V and 5 bases from J, with 15 bases between. The CDR3 totals 14 residues. The germline V gene has CDR1 SNHLY and CDR2 FYNNEI. This chain's CDR3 is CASLGGRGNEKLFF. Here the CDR3 DNA reads TGTGCCAGCCTGGGGGGACGGGGGAATGAAAAACTGTTTTTT.

This chain connects TRBV21-1 to TRBJ1-5; no check of the table's D call, TRBD1, against the DNA was made. TRBV21-1 is flagged as a pseudogene. The CDR3 totals 19 residues. The DNA for the CDR3 is TGTGCCAGCAGCACTCTGGGACAGGGGGCGGGAGGAAGCAATCAGCCCCAGCATTTT. Its translation: CASSTLGQGAGGSNQPQHF.

The chain links TRBV6-1 to TRBJ1-2; D is unclear. CDR3 length: 14 residues. The V end lost 2 bases, the J end lost 8 bases, and 15 bases lay between the germline ends. From germline, CDR1 is MNHNS and CDR2 SASEGT. The CDR3 nucleotides read TGTGCCAGCAGTGAAATTAGTGTCAGCGCCGGCTACACCTTC. Its translation: CASSEISVSAGYTF.

The chain employs TRBV7-9 and TRBJ1-4; 8 bases are shared with TRBD1. The germline CDR1 and CDR2 sequences are SEHNR and FQNEAQ (reference sequence). V dropped 1 base and J dropped 7; count of bases not matched to a gene: 11. The CDR3 has 17 amino acids. The DNA for the CDR3 is TGTGCCAGCAGCTTAGGCCAGGGGGCATCGCAAGGTGAAAAACTGTTTTTT. Translated: CASSLGQGASQGEKLFF.

The chain has TRBV5-4 and TRBJ2-3, with 8 bases fitting TRBD2. Germline CDR1 reads SGHNT; CDR2 reads YYREEE (reference sequence). This CDR3 spans 15 amino acids. V was pared by 4 bases and J by 6 bases, with 10 bases of the junction left unmatched. CDR3 DNA sequence: TGTGCCAGCAGCCTACTAGCGGACCTGGGGGATACGCAGTATTTT. This gives the protein CASSLLADLGDTQYF.